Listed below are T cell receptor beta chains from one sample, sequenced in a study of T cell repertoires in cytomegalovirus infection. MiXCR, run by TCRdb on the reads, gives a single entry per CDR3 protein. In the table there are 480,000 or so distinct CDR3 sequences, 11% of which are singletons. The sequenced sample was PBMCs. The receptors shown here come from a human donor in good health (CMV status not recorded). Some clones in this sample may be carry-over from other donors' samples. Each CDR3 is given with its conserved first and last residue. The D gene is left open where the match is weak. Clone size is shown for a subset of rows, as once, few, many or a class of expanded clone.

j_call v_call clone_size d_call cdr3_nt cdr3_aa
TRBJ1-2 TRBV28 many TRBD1 TGTGCCAGCAGTTCCAGGGACAGGCCTTTTTACTATGGCTACACCTTC CASSSRDRPFYYGYTF
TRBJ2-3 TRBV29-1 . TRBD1 TGCAGCGTTGAAGGGGGACAGGGTACAGATACGCAGTATTTT CSVEGGQGTDTQYF
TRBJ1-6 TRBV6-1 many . TGTGCCAGCAGGCAACCGGAAACTAATTCACCCCTCCACTTT CASRQPETNSPLHF
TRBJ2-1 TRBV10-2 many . TGCGCCAGCAGTGAGGGAGTGTCCAATGAGCAGTTCTTC CASSEGVSNEQFF
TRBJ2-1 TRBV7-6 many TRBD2 TGTGCCAGCAGCCGTAGCGGGGGACGTACCTACAATGAGCAGTTCTTC CASSRSGGRTYNEQFF
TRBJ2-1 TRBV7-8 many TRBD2 TGTGCCAGCAGCCCCCGGGACTACTCCTACAATGAGCAGTTCTTC CASSPRDYSYNEQFF
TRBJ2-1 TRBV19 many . TGTGCCAGTACACCCGAGGGTTGGGTCCATGAGCAGTTCTTC CASTPEGWVHEQFF
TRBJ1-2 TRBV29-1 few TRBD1 TGCAGCGTTGCCGGGGACAGAGGGAACTATGGCTACACCTTC CSVAGDRGNYGYTF
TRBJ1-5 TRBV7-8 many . TGTGCCAGCAGCTTGGGAAGGACTGCGAATCAGCCCCAGCATTTT CASSLGRTANQPQHF
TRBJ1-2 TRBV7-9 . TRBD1 TGTGCCAGCAGTCGCGCGGACAGGGTCTATGGCTACACCTTC CASSRADRVYGYTF
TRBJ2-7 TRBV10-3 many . TGTGCCATCAACCCAGGGGCGAACTACGAGCAGTACTTC CAINPGANYEQYF
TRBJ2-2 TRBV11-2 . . TGTGCCAGCAGCTCCCCAGGGTCGGCCGGGGAGCTGTTTTTT CASSSPGSAGELFF
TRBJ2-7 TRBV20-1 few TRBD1 TGCAGTGCTATGGTTGGACAGGGACCCTACGAGCAGTACTTC CSAMVGQGPYEQYF
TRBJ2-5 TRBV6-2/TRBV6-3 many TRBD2 TGTGCCAGCAGTTACGATCTAGCGGGGGAAGAGACCCAGTACTTC CASSYDLAGEETQYF
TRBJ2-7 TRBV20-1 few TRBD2 TGCAGTGCCCTTCCCACTAGCGGACCCTACGAGCAGTACTTC CSALPTSGPYEQYF
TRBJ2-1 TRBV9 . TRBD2 TGTGCCAGCAGCGTAGGGGCTAGCGGGAGTGGGGAGCAGTTCTTC CASSVGASGSGEQFF
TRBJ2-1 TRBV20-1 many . TGCAGTGTAGTGGGAATCTACAATGAGCAGTTCTTC CSVVGIYNEQFF
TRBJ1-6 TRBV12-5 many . TGTGCTAGTGGTTTGGTACGGGAGGGAGGTTCACCCCTCCACTTT CASGLVREGGSPLHF
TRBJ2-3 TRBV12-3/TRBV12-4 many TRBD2 TGTGCCAGCAGTCCTACTAGCGGGGGGGCAGGAGATACGCAGTATTTT CASSPTSGGAGDTQYF
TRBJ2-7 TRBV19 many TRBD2 TGTGCCAGTAGTTCGGGAGGGACGCCCTACGATACCTACGAGCAGTACTTC CASSSGGTPYDTYEQYF
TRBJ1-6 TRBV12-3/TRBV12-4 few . TGTGCCAGCAGTTTTTCGGGTATGGCCCTCCACTTT CASSFSGMALHF
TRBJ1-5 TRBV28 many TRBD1 TGTGCCAGCAGTTCCCCAGGGGGTCCCAATCAGCCCCAGCATTTT CASSSPGGPNQPQHF